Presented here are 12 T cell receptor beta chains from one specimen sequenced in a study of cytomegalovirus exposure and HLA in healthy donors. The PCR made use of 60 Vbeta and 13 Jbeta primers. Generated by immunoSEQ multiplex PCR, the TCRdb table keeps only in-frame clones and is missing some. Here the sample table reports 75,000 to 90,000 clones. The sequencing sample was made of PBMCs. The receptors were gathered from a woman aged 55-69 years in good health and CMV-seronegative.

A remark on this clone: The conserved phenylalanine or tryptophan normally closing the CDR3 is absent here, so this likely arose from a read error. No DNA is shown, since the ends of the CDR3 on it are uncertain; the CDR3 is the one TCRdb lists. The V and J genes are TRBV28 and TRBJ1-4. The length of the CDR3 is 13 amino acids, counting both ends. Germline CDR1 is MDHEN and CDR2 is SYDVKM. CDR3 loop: CASSLGGGAAYSV.

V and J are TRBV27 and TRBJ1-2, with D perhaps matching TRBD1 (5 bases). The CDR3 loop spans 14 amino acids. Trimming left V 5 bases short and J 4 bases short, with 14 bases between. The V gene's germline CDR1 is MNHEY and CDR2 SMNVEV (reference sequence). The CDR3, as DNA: TGTGCCAGCAGTCTCCGGGGGGGAGTCTATGGCTACACCTTC. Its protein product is CASSLRGGVYGYTF.

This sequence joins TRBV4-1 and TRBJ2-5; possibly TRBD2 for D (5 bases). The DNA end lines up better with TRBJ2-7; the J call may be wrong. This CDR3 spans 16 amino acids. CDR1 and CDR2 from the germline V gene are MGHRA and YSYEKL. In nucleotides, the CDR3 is TGCGCCAGCAGCCAAGGGAGGATGGGTGCGGACTACGAGCAGTACTTC. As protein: CASSQGRMGADYEQYF.

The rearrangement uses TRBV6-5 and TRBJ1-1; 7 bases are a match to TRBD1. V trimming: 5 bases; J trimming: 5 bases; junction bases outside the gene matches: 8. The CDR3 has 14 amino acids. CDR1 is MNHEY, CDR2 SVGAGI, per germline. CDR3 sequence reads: CASSQQTGRTEAFF. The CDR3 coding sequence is TGTGCCAGCAGTCAACAGACAGGGAGGACTGAAGCTTTCTTT.

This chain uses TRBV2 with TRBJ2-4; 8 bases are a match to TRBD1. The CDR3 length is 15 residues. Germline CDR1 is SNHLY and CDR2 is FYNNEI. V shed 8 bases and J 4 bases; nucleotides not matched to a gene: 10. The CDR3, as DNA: TGTGCCAGCGTGGGGCTAGGGACAGGAAAAAACATTCAGTACTTC. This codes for CASVGLGTGKNIQYF.

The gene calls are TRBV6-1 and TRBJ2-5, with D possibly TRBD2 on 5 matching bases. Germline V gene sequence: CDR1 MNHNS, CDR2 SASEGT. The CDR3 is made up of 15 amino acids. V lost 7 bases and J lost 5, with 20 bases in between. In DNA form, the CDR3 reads TGTGCCAGCACCGAAGGGTCCGCGGGTCTGGAGACCCAGTACTTC. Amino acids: CASTEGSAGLETQYF.

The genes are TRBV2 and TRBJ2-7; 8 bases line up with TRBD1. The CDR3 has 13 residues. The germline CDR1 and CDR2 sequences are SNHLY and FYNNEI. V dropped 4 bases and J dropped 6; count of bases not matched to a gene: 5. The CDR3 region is CASSVDRAGEQYF. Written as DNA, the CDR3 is TGTGCCAGCAGTGTGGACAGGGCGGGCGAGCAGTACTTC.

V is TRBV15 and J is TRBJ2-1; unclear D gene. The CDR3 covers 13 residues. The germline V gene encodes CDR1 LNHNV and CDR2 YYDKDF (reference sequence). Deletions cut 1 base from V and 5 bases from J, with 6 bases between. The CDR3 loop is CATSRVQNNEQFF. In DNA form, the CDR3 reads TGTGCCACCAGCAGAGTCCAGAACAATGAGCAGTTCTTC.

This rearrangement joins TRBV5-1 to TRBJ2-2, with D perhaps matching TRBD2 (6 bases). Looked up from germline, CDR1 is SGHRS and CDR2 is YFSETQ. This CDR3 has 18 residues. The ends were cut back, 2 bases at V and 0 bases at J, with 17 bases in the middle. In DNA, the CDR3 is TGCGCCAGCAGCTTCACCCCACGGGAGAAAGCGAACACCGGGGAGCTGTTTTTT. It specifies CASSFTPREKANTGELFF.

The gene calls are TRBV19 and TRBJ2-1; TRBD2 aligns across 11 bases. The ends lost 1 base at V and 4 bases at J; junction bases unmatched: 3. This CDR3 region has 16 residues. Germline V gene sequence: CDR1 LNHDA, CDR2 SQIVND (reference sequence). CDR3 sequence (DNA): TGTGCCAGTAGTATAGGTCTAGCGGGAGGATACAATGAGCAGTTCTTC. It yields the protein CASSIGLAGGYNEQFF. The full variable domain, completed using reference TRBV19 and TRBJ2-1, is DGGITQSPKYLFRKEGQNVTLSCEQNLNHDAMYWYRQDPGQGLRLIYYSQIVNDFQKGDIAEGYSVSREKKESFPLTVTSAQKNPTAFYLCASSIGLAGGYNEQFFGPGTRLTVL.

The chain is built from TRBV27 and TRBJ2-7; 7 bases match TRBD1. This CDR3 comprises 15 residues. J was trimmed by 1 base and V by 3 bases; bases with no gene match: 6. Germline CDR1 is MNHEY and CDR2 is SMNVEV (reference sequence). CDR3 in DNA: TGTGCCAGCAGTTTTACAGGGGACCCATCCTACGAGCAGTACTTC. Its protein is CASSFTGDPSYEQYF.

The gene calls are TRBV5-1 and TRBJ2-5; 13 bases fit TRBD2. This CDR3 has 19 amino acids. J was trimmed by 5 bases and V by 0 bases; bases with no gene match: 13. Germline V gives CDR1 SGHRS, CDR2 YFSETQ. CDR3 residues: CASSLGTSGGIGLRETQYF. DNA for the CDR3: TGCGCCAGCAGCTTGGGGACTAGCGGGGGTATTGGGCTTCGGGAGACCCAGTACTTC.